This T cell receptor beta chain derives from a study of blood T cell repertoires in COVID-19. Study at large: COVID-19 samples collected from the United States, Italy and Spain covered acute and convalescent phases. T cells, B-cell-depleted T cells, or PBMCs provided the cDNA or gDNA that served as material.

In the source study's methods: Reference gene primer amplification gave nucleated cell count estimates. Some clones are missing from TCRdb's copy, which holds only in-frame ones; the method was immunoSEQ multiplex PCR. V, J and clone size are taken as reported in that table, and D and trimming were inferred from the DNA itself. The sample includes some 80,000 clones, 88% seen only once; the top ten take approximately 19%. Germline V CDR1 and CDR2: KGHSH, LQKENI. The CDR3 spans 17 residues. Losses at the gene ends were 0 bases for V and 2 bases for J; bases not matched to a gene: 6. The sequencing sample was made of peripheral blood. This sequence was found in a human donor in a cohort sampled during active COVID-19. This sequence joins TRBV18 and TRBJ2-3; TRBD2 aligns across 9 bases. This CDR3 is CASSPPRLAGNTDTQYF. CDR3 bases: TGTGCCAGCTCACCACCTCGGCTAGCGGGGAACACAGATACGCAGTATTTT.